The TCR beta chain under discussion was sequenced for a study of T cell clonality in common variable immunodeficiency. Overall study results and limits: Common variable immunodeficiency TCR beta sequences reportedly had fewer deletions and N-nucleotide insertions.

Trimming cost V 7 bases and J 4 bases, with 6 bases left between them. CDR1 is LNHDA and CDR2 is SQIVND in the germline V gene (reference sequence). This CDR3 comprises 11 residues. This clone has a count of ten or more. Its antigen is undetermined. The read is 3 residues too short to cover the CDR3 end, so that end is filled in from the germline J gene. Clones were sequenced by immunoSEQ multiplex PCR, and TCRdb holds only the in-frame ones, with some missing. The sample holds tens of thousands of clones, and no clone turns up only once. The chain carries TRBV19 and TRBJ2-3; the D is unclear. Sequencing input: peripheral blood mononuclear cells. The clonotype originates from a person aged 18-70 years in good health. The CDR3 bases that were read are TGTGCCAGTAAGGTCGCAGATACG. It is translated as CASKVADT. The CDR3 reads in full as CASKVADTQYF.